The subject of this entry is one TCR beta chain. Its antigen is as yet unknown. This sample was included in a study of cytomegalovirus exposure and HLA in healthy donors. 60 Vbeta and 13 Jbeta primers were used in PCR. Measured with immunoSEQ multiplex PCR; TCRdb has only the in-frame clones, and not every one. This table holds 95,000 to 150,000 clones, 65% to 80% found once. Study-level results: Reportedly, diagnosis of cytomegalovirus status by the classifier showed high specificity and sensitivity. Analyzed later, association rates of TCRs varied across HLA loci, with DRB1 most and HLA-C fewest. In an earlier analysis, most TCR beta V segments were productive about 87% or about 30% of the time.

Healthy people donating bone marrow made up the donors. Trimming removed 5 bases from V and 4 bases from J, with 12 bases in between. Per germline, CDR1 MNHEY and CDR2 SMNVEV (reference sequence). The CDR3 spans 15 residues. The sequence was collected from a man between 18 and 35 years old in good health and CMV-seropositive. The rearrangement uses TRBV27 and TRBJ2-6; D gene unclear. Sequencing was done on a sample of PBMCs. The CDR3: CASSMTAAGANVLTF. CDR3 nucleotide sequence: TGTGCCAGCAGTATGACCGCGGCCGGGGCCAACGTCCTGACTTTC.